One and the same sample provided the 20 T cell receptor beta chains below, sequenced in a study of T-cell memory formation after mild COVID-19. TCRdb passed the 5' RACE reads through MiXCR, listing each CDR3 protein once. The sample holds more than 75,000 distinct CDR3 sequences; about 15% are singletons and the top ten take 30% to 35%. Specimen: PBMCs or a T cell subset sorted from them (not recorded which). Receptor source: an adult woman who had mild COVID-19 (a few samples of this study predate the infection). Cell type and time point are not known.

The chain couples TRBV7-9 to TRBJ2-1; 7 positions agree with TRBD1. The length of the CDR3 is 15 residues. Germline assignment: CDR1 SEHNR and CDR2 FQNEAQ (reference sequence). J lost 4 bases, V lost 2 bases, and 5 bases had no gene match. DNA for the CDR3: TGTGCCAGCAGCTTAACCGGGACAGCTTACAATGAGCAGTTCTTC. It is translated as CASSLTGTAYNEQFF.

This clonotype appeared a few times. The chain employs TRBV19 and TRBJ1-5; a possible D gene is TRBD1 (6 bases). The CDR3 extends over 14 amino acids. CDR1 and CDR2 (germline): LNHDA, SQIVND (reference sequence). Trimming removed 7 bases at V and 4 bases at J, with 14 bases between. In DNA, the CDR3 is TGTGCCAGTACCGACCGGGACATTAATCAGCCCCAGCATTTT. This translates into CASTDRDINQPQHF.

In this sample, this clonotype turned up a few times. This chain uses TRBV4-3 with TRBJ2-4; D is uncertain. With 0 bases removed from V and 0 bases from J, the gap between germline ends came to 6 bases. The CDR3 has 15 residues. From germline, CDR1 is LGHNA and CDR2 YSLEER. Here the CDR3 DNA reads TGCGCCAGCAGCCAAGATTGGGGAGCCAAAAACATTCAGTACTTC. Residues: CASSQDWGAKNIQYF.

The rearrangement joins TRBV12-3 or TRBV12-4 to TRBJ2-1; 8 nucleotides line up with TRBD2. V shed 6 bases, J shed 0 bases, and the junction held 7 bases outside the gene matches. The CDR3 is 16 residues long. The CDR3 here is CASRRTSWSSYNEQFF. The CDR3 DNA follows: TGTGCCAGCAGAAGGACTAGCTGGAGCTCCTACAATGAGCAGTTCTTC.

The genes are TRBV20-1 and TRBJ2-7; perhaps TRBD2 as D (6 bases). CDR1 is DFQATT, CDR2 SNEGSKA, per germline (reference sequence). There are 10 residues in the CDR3. The V end was cut by 4 bases, the J end by 7 bases, with 8 bases between. The CDR3 DNA reads TGCAGTGCTATGCGGGGAGAGCAGTACTTC. This gives the protein CSAMRGEQYF.

The rearrangement uses TRBV3-1 and TRBJ1-1, with a tentative D call TRBD1 (6 bases). Trimming took off 0 bases at V and 3 bases at J, with 8 bases between the two ends. This CDR3 has 14 residues. Germline V gene lookup returns CDR1 LGHDT and CDR2 YNNKEL (reference sequence). CDR3 in amino acids: CASSQDSGDTEAFF. CDR3 sequence (DNA): TGTGCCAGCAGCCAAGATTCAGGGGACACTGAAGCTTTCTTT.

The chain carries TRBV7-9 and TRBJ2-5; 8 nucleotides agree with TRBD1. V gave up 1 base and J gave up 5 bases; unmatched junction bases: 6. This CDR3 has 15 amino acids. Germline V gene lookup returns CDR1 SEHNR and CDR2 FQNEAQ (reference sequence). The DNA for the CDR3 is TGTGCCAGCAGCTTAGGGGCAGGGGGCAAGGAGACCCAGTACTTC. Protein product: CASSLGAGGKETQYF.

V is TRBV7-6 and J is TRBJ2-7, with 8 nucleotides matching TRBD1. This CDR3 comprises 16 residues. After removal of 0 bases from V and 0 bases from J, the junction contained 4 bases not matched to a gene. The germline gives CDR1 SGHVS, CDR2 FNYEAQ. The CDR3 nucleotides are TGTGCCAGCAGCTTAGCCCCCAGGGGGCACTCCTACGAGCAGTACTTC. Translating it yields CASSLAPRGHSYEQYF.

The table lists this clonotype with many counts. The chain links TRBV20-1 to TRBJ2-3, with D perhaps being TRBD1 or TRBD2 (5 bases each). This CDR3 is built from 14 residues. Per the germline V gene, CDR1 is DFQATT and CDR2 is SNEGSKA (reference sequence). Trimming cost V 6 bases and J 1 base, with 14 bases left between them. CDR3 amino acids: CSARPEGRTDTQYF. The CDR3 region has the DNA TGCAGTGCCCGCCCTGAGGGACGCACAGATACGCAGTATTTT.

The CDR3 region is CASSYGRELFF. CDR3 in DNA: TGTGCCAGCAGTTACGGCCGGGAGCTGTTTTTT. V usage is TRBV6-2 or TRBV6-3 and J usage is TRBJ2-2, with D unclear. Germline V CDR1 and CDR2: MNHEY, SVGEGT. This CDR3 contains 11 residues. Trimming took 2 bases from V and 9 from J, leaving 4 bases between them.

This clonotype was recorded a few times. The gene calls are TRBV20-1 and TRBJ2-7; a possible D gene is TRBD1 (5 bases). Germline assignment: CDR1 DFQATT and CDR2 SNEGSKA (reference sequence). This CDR3 comprises 16 residues. V was trimmed by 3 bases and J by 3 bases, leaving 21 bases between them. The CDR3 nucleotides are TGCAGTGCTAGCCCCCCGACAGTAGAGGATCTCTACGAGCAGTACTTC. Translation: CSASPPTVEDLYEQYF.

This clonotype occurred many times. This chain uses TRBV4-2 with TRBJ2-7; possibly TRBD1 for D (6 bases). CDR1 and CDR2 from the germline V gene are LGHNA and YNFKEQ. The CDR3 covers 13 residues. V was trimmed by 1 base and J by 4 bases, leaving 8 bases between them. The CDR3 bases are TGTGCCAGCAGCCAAGCACAGGGTTACGAGCAGTACTTC. Encoded protein: CASSQAQGYEQYF.

There are a few counts of this clonotype. V gene TRBV7-9 combines with J gene TRBJ1-1; D gene ambiguous. The CDR3 has 14 amino acids. Trimming left V 5 bases short and J 7 bases short, with 17 bases between. Looked up from germline, CDR1 is SEHNR and CDR2 is FQNEAQ (reference sequence). CDR3 bases: TGTGCCAGCAGCCTCGATTCCGCGGGATTTGAAGCTTTCTTT. It translates to CASSLDSAGFEAFF.

The table lists this clonotype with a few counts. The CDR3 spells CASSLAYGGRSDTQYF. Here the CDR3 DNA reads TGTGCCAGCAGTTTAGCGTACGGGGGGCGGTCAGATACGCAGTATTTT. The genes are TRBV12-3 or TRBV12-4 and TRBJ2-3, with D perhaps matching TRBD2 (7 bases). The CDR3 covers 16 residues. The germline V and J ends were trimmed by 0 bases and 4 bases, with 14 bases remaining between them.

This clonotype was recorded a few times. This chain joins TRBV12-3 or TRBV12-4 and TRBJ2-2; 9 bases line up with TRBD2. The V and J ends lost 6 bases and 1 base, in that order; junction bases with no gene match: 6. The CDR3 runs 16 residues. The CDR3 DNA reads as TGTGCCAGCAGCCATCGACTAGCGGTGAACACCGGGGAGCTGTTTTTT. Translating gives CASSHRLAVNTGELFF.

The V and J genes are TRBV24-1 and TRBJ2-1, with a possible D match to TRBD1 (6 bases). This CDR3 has 13 residues. V was cut by 8 bases and J by 2 bases, with 9 bases left in between. The germline V gene encodes CDR1 KGHDR and CDR2 SFDVKD. CDR3 sequence (DNA): TGTGCCACCAAGGACAGAACCTACAATGAGCAGTTCTTC. This encodes CATKDRTYNEQFF.

The V and J genes are TRBV2 and TRBJ2-3; D is undetermined. V lost 6 bases, J lost 1 base, and 8 bases lay in between. Germline CDR1 reads SNHLY; CDR2 reads FYNNEI. CDR3 size: 13 residues. This CDR3 reads CASSAARTDTQYF. The CDR3, as DNA: TGTGCCAGCAGCGCCGCACGCACAGATACGCAGTATTTT.

Here the CDR3 reads CASSLSPYTLAGDTDTQYF. CDR3 bases: TGTGCCAGCAGCTTATCCCCCTATACTCTAGCGGGAGACACAGATACGCAGTATTTT. This chain links TRBV7-6 with TRBJ2-3; 10 nucleotides align to TRBD2. The CDR3 sequence is 19 residues long. Losses at the gene ends were 2 bases for V and 2 bases for J; bases not matched to a gene: 13. Germline loops: CDR1 SGHVS, CDR2 FNYEAQ.

This clonotype was detected ten times or more. The chain is built from TRBV19 and TRBJ2-7; D possibly corresponds to TRBD2 (6 bases). The V gene's germline CDR1 is LNHDA and CDR2 SQIVND (reference sequence). V was cut by 6 bases and J by 0 bases, with 18 bases left in between. This CDR3 is 16 amino acids long. The CDR3 DNA is TGTGCCAGTAGGAGAGGAACGGGACTGAGCTCCTACGAGCAGTACTTC. Protein sequence: CASRRGTGLSSYEQYF.

V is TRBV15 and J is TRBJ2-3, with 10 bases fitting TRBD2. Germline trimming cut 8 bases from V and 13 bases from J; bases unmatched to any gene: 15. This CDR3 is built from 14 residues. CDR1 is LNHNV, CDR2 YYDKDF, per germline (reference sequence). The CDR3 sequence: CATAVAGGPGTKYF. CDR3 coding DNA: TGTGCCACCGCGGTAGCGGGAGGCCCCGGAACAAAGTATTTT. Based on the CDR3 plus reference TRBV15 and TRBJ2-3, the full variable domain is DAMVIQNPRYQVTQFGKPVTLSCSQTLNHNVMYWYQQKSSQAPKLLFHYYDKDFNNEADTPDNFQSRRPNTSFCFLDIRSPGLGDTAMYLCATAVAGGPGTKYFGPGTRLTVL.